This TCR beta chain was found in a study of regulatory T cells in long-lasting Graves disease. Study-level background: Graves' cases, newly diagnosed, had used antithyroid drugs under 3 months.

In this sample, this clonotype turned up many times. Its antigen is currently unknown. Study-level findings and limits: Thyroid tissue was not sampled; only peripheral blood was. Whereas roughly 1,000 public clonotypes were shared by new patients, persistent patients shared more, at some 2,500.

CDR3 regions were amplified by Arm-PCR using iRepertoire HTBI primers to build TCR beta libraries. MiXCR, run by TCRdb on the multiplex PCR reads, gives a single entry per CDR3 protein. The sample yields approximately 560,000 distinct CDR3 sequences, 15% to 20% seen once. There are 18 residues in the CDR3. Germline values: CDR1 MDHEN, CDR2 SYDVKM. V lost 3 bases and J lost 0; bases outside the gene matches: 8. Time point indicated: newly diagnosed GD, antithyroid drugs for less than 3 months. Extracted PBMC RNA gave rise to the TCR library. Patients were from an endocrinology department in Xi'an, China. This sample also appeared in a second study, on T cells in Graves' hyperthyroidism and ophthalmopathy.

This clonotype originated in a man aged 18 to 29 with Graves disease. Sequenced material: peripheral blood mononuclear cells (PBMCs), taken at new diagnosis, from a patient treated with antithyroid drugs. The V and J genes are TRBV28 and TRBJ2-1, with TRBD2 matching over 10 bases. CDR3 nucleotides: TGTGCCAGCAGTTTCAGGGGGACTAGCGTAAGCTCCTACAATGAGCAGTTCTTC. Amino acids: CASSFRGTSVSSYNEQFF.